The T cell receptor (beta chain) described here comes from a study of T-cell reconstitution after alpha-beta-depleted transplantation in children. The study's findings and limits: In patients about two months after transplant, alpha-beta T cells reportedly arose from several hundred expanded graft clones.

This clonotype was recorded many times. Its cognate antigen is unknown. Unique molecular identifiers were incorporated when the TCRbeta library was constructed. TCRdb used MiXCR to reprocess the PCR reads, holding one entry per CDR3 protein. The profile shows 700,000 or so distinct CDR3 sequences, 13% of them singletons. The CDR3 runs 15 residues. From germline, CDR1 is MNHEY and CDR2 SMNVEV (reference sequence). V lost 7 bases, J lost 7 bases, and 17 bases lay in between. This TCR came from a girl aged 2-10 years with congenital amegakaryocytic thrombocytopenia, due to receive a stem cell transplant. The chain joins TRBV27 to TRBJ1-6; perhaps TRBD1 as D (6 bases). The material was PBMCs, obtained before TCRalphabeta/CD19-depleted stem cell transplant. The CDR3 sequence is CASTHPRDNNSPLHF. In DNA, the CDR3 is TGTGCCAGCACCCATCCCCGGGACAACAATTCACCCCTCCACTTT.